This T cell receptor beta chain was captured by sequencing in a study of T cells expressing NK-cell markers. Study-wide context: The TCR beta repertoires were obtained from sorted CD3+CD56+NKG2C+, CD3+CD56+NKG2C- and CD3+CD56-NKG2C+ T cells. HCMV seropositivity characterized seven of the eight sequenced donors, and seronegativity one.

TCRdb reprocessed the 5' RACE reads; each CDR3 protein has one entry and no DNA is given. This table lists some 410,000 distinct CDR3 sequences. This CDR3 spans 17 amino acids. Germline CDR1 and CDR2: SGHTA and FQGNSA. The sequencing input was blood T cells: a sorted CD56 or NKG2C T cell subset, CD4+ or CD8+ T cells, or bulk PBMC T cells (not recorded which). The chain links TRBV7-2 to TRBJ2-4; TCRdb designates TRBD2, a call that cannot be tested without DNA. The sequence was collected from a woman aged 18 to 75 in good health. The CDR3 here is CASSLARYTLAKNIQYF.